This T cell receptor (beta chain) was identified in a study of blood T cell repertoires in COVID-19. This CDR3 region has 16 residues. The germline V gene encodes CDR1 SGHAT and CDR2 FQNNGV. V shed 0 bases and J shed 1 base, with 10 bases lying between them. Allocation to cohorts depended on clinical history reported by the participants. Before being deemed recovered, Cohort 3 donors had two negative PCRs, clearance, or symptom resolution. TCRdb's copy holds only in-frame clones and misses some; the assay was immunoSEQ multiplex PCR. The sample yields about 160,000 clones, over 75% seen once. This clonotype was obtained from a woman aged 45-60 years who had recovered from COVID-19. The rearrangement uses TRBV11-2 and TRBJ1-5; tentatively, D is TRBD1 (5 bases). Sequenced: PBMCs or T cells enriched from blood (not recorded which). The CDR3 is CASSLESGKSNQPQHF. CDR3 DNA: TGTGCCAGCAGCTTAGAATCAGGGAAGAGCAATCAGCCCCAGCATTTT.